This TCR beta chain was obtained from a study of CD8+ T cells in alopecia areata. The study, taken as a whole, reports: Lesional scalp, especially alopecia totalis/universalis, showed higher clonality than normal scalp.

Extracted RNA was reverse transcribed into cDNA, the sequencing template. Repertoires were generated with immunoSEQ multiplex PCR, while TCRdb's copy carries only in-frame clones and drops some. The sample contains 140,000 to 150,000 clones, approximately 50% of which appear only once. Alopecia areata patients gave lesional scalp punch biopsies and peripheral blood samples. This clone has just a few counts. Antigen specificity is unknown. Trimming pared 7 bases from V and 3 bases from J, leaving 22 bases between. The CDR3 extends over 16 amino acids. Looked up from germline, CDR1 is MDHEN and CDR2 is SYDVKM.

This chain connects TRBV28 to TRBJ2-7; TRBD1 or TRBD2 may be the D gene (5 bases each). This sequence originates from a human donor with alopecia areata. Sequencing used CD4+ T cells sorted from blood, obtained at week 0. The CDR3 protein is CASTSIRRVRGYEQYF. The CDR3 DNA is TGTGCCAGCACCTCAATCCGCAGGGTCCGGGGCTACGAGCAGTACTTC. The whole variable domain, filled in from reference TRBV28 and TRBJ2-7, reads DVKVTQSSRYLVKRTGEKVFLECVQDMDHENMFWYRQDPGLGLRLIYFSYDVKMKEKGDIPEGYSVSREKKERFSLILESASTNQTSMYLCASTSIRRVRGYEQYFGPGTRLTVT.